Presented here are 2 T cell receptor beta chains from one specimen sequenced in a study of T cells in Graves' hyperthyroidism and ophthalmopathy. Amplified TCR beta CDR3 regions came from RNA transcripts. Researchers ran a first-round RT-PCR on the TCR CDR3 using the HTBI primer set. A single record per CDR3 protein comes from TCRdb applying MiXCR to the multiplex PCR reads. The sample carries 550,000 to 800,000 distinct CDR3 sequences, approximately 15% recorded once. Sequenced: blood. These receptors all come from a man aged 45-65 years with Graves' hyperthyroidism.

This clonotype showed up many times. The rearrangement uses TRBV2 and TRBJ1-5, with 9 nucleotides matching TRBD1. The V segment lost 5 bases and the J segment 6 bases; nucleotides outside the gene matches: 8. This CDR3 has 15 residues. From germline, CDR1 is SNHLY and CDR2 FYNNEI. The chain's CDR3 is CASSTVQGASQPQHF. As DNA, the CDR3 is TGTGCCAGCAGTACCGTACAGGGGGCAAGTCAGCCCCAGCATTTT.

The table lists this clonotype with many counts. The chain joins TRBV7-6 to TRBJ2-3, with D tentatively TRBD2 (6 bases). V lost 0 bases, J lost 2 bases, and 9 bases lay in between. The CDR3 totals 15 residues. CDR1 and CDR2 from the germline V gene are SGHVS and FNYEAQ. In nucleotides, the CDR3 is TGTGCCAGCAGCTTAGCGGGACTTCTCACAGATACGCAGTATTTT. This encodes CASSLAGLLTDTQYF.